Below, 11 T cell receptor beta chains from the same sample are listed, as sequenced in a study of blood T cells in healthy people across ages. It was with a sample-barcoded 5' primer and a J-beta primer mix that a second PCR of roughly 6 to 12 cycles was run. TCRdb reprocessed the 5' RACE reads with MiXCR, giving one entry per CDR3 protein. The sample lists 1.2 million to 1.5 million distinct CDR3 sequences, around 42% seen once, with roughly 7.9% in the top ten. Sample: blood. The receptor source for this set is a woman aged 18-30 years in good health.

On this clonotype: One end of the junction does not line up with germline, which may come from a read error. The chain couples TRBV20-1 to TRBJ2-4; D remains unclear. The tail of the sequence fits TRBJ2-7 better, so the J call may be wrong. From germline, CDR1 is DFQATT and CDR2 SNEGSKA (reference sequence). The CDR3 has 11 residues. The CDR3: CGARAGHEQYF. CDR3 nucleotide sequence: TGCGGTGCTAGAGCAGGCCACGAGCAGTACTTC.

This clonotype was counted a few times. J is TRBJ2-5 and V is TRBV20-1, with TRBD1 matching over 9 bases. The DNA matches TRBJ2-7 better at its end, which makes the J call doubtful. Germline V gives CDR1 DFQATT, CDR2 SNEGSKA (reference sequence). The CDR3 spans 13 residues. CDR3 region: CSALGQGDYEQYF. The CDR3 bases are TGCAGTGCTCTGGGACAGGGCGACTACGAGCAGTACTTC.

Ten or more counts support this clonotype. The J gene is TRBJ2-1, the V gene TRBV29-1; D possibly matches TRBD1 or TRBD2 (5 bases each). Trimming shortened V by 4 bases and J by 15 bases, and 19 bases separated the two germline ends. The CDR3 covers 12 residues. CDR1 is SQVTM and CDR2 is ANQGSEA in the germline V gene. The CDR3 loop is CSVGGSSRGRFF. Here the CDR3 DNA reads TGCAGCGTTGGGGGCTCCTCGAGGGGAAGGTTCTTC.

This clonotype was observed a few times. The CDR3 sequence is CASNFGGSPYEQYF. Here the CDR3 DNA reads TGTGCCAGCAACTTCGGCGGGTCCCCCTACGAGCAGTACTTC. The chain links TRBV7-2 to TRBJ2-7, with D perhaps matching TRBD2 (5 bases). Trimming cost V 7 bases and J 2 bases, with 15 bases left between them. The CDR3 contains 14 residues. Germline loops: CDR1 SGHTA, CDR2 FQGNSA.

The table lists this clonotype with many counts. This chain links TRBV20-1 with TRBJ2-7, with 7 bases lining up with TRBD2. Germline CDR1 is DFQATT and CDR2 is SNEGSKA (reference sequence). The length of the CDR3 is 13 residues. V lost 1 base to trimming and J lost 1 base; unmatched junction nucleotides: 1. This CDR3 is CSARAGGSYEQYF. CDR3 sequence (DNA): TGCAGTGCTAGAGCGGGGGGATCCTACGAGCAGTACTTC.

This clonotype was seen a handful of times. This sequence joins TRBV29-1 and TRBJ2-1; 7 bases agree with TRBD2. The J call may not be correct, given that the DNA end is closer to TRBJ2-7. This CDR3 comprises 14 residues. CDR1 SQVTM and CDR2 ANQGSEA come from the germline V gene. The CDR3 is CSAREGLGYNEQYF. CDR3 DNA: TGCAGCGCGAGGGAGGGCCTCGGCTACAATGAGCAGTACTTC.

V is TRBV6-1 and J is TRBJ2-7, with D possibly being TRBD1 or TRBD2 (7 bases each). The CDR3 totals 19 residues. Deletions cut 4 bases from V and 2 bases from J, with 27 bases between. CDR1 is MNHNS and CDR2 is SASEGT in the germline V gene. CDR3 amino acids: CASSAGKGQARTRAYEQYF. In DNA form, the CDR3 reads TGTGCCAGCAGTGCGGGAAAAGGACAGGCACGGACTAGGGCCTACGAGCAGTACTTC.

V gene TRBV6-5 combines with J gene TRBJ2-1, with 16 bases aligning to TRBD2. The V segment lost 6 bases and the J segment 9 bases; nucleotides outside the gene matches: 2. Germline-derived CDR1 and CDR2 are MNHEY and SVGAGI. The CDR3 runs 14 residues. The CDR3 DNA reads as TGTGCCAGCAGGGGACTAGCGGGGGGGCCTGAGCAGTTCTTC. Amino acids: CASRGLAGGPEQFF.

The chain is built from TRBV20-1 and TRBJ2-5; TRBD1 is a possible D gene (5 bases). Germline V gene sequence: CDR1 DFQATT, CDR2 SNEGSKA (reference sequence). The CDR3 loop spans 12 amino acids. The ends were cut back, 6 bases at V and 2 bases at J, with 10 bases in the middle. Here the CDR3 reads CSALRTQETQYF. DNA for the CDR3: TGCAGTGCACTCAGGACACAAGAGACCCAGTACTTC.

This clonotype was seen only a few times. The rearrangement uses TRBV4-1 and TRBJ2-5, with 8 bases that match TRBD2. Germline V gene lookup returns CDR1 MGHRA and CDR2 YSYEKL. With 5 bases clipped from V and 4 bases from J, the junction kept 9 bases outside the gene matches. This CDR3 has 15 residues. The CDR3: CASSRSGGVGETQYF. For the CDR3, the DNA is TGCGCCAGCAGCAGGTCGGGGGGGGTAGGAGAGACCCAGTACTTC.

The chain combines TRBV20-1 with TRBJ2-1; D may correspond to TRBD1 or TRBD2 (5 bases each). The CDR3 runs to 14 residues. V was cut by 4 bases and J by 8 bases, with 18 bases left in between. Germline CDR1 is DFQATT and CDR2 is SNEGSKA (reference sequence). The CDR3 sequence: CSATLGTLRDEQFF. DNA of the CDR3: TGCAGTGCTACTCTCGGGACCCTTAGGGATGAGCAGTTCTTC.